This T cell receptor beta chain was observed in a study of T-cell reconstitution after alpha-beta-depleted transplantation in children. Study-wide findings and caveats: Some patients owed their high day-60 TCRbeta diversity to surviving recipient T cells and thymic progenitors.

Unique molecular identifiers were used to barcode this TCRbeta library. One entry per CDR3 protein, called by TCRdb with MiXCR from the PCR reads. The repertoire holds about 300,000 distinct CDR3 sequences, with about 9.5% as singletons. The germline V gene encodes CDR1 SNHLY and CDR2 FYNNEI. The CDR3 consists of 16 residues. V lost 6 bases to trimming and J lost 5 bases; unmatched junction nucleotides: 13. This clonotype was seen many times. Its antigen is as yet unknown. Sequences were derived from PBMCs, sampled before TCRalphabeta/CD19-depleted stem cell transplant. The receptor was isolated from a boy younger than two with acute myeloid leukemia, due to receive a stem cell transplant. The chain is built from TRBV2 and TRBJ2-1, with 7 bases fitting TRBD1. The CDR3 sequence: CASSDREQRSHNEQFF. Here the CDR3 DNA reads TGTGCCAGCAGCGACAGGGAACAGAGGTCCCACAATGAGCAGTTCTTC.